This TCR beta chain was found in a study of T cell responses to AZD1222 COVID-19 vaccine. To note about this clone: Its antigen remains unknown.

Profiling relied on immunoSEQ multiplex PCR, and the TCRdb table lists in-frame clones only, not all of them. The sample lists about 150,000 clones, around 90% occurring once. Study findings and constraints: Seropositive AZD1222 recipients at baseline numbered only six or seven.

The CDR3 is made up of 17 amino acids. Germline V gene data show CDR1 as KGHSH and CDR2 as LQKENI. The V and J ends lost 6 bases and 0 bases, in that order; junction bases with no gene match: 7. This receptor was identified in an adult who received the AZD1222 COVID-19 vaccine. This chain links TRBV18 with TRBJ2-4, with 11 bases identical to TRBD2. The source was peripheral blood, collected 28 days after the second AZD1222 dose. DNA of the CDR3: TGTGCCAGCTCGAGGACTAGCGGGTACCTAGCCAAAAACATTCAGTACTTC. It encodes CASSRTSGYLAKNIQYF.